The 12 T cell receptor beta chains below come from one sample, sequenced in a study of blood T cells in healthy people across ages. Primed by a sample-barcoded 5' primer and a J-beta primer mix, a second PCR proceeded for roughly 6 to 12 cycles. TCRdb ran MiXCR on the 5' RACE reads and lists one entry per CDR3 protein. The repertoire holds fewer than 900,000 distinct CDR3 sequences, roughly 41% seen once, with 20% to 25% in the top ten. The specimen was blood. Receptors were obtained from a woman in her sixties or seventies in good health.

For this clonotype: A read error is possible here, since a much larger clone lies one base away. The chain recombines TRBV3-1 with TRBJ2-7; D possibly corresponds to TRBD1 (5 bases). The CDR3 sequence is 14 residues long. Germline CDR1 reads LGHDT; CDR2 reads YNNKEL (reference sequence). CDR3 protein: CAGSRNQGTYEQYF. The CDR3 coding sequence is TGTGCCGGCAGCCGAAACCAGGGTACCTACGAGCAGTACTTC.

This chain joins TRBV7-2 and TRBJ2-1; the match to TRBD1 covers 7 bases. This CDR3 is 15 amino acids long. V trimming: 6 bases; J trimming: 0 bases; junction bases outside the gene matches: 5. Germline lookup yields CDR1 SGHTA and CDR2 FQGNSA. The CDR3 loop reads CASSFDRASYNEQFF. For the CDR3, the DNA is TGTGCCAGCAGTTTTGACAGGGCCTCCTACAATGAGCAGTTCTTC.

This clonotype was counted between two and nine times. The chain couples TRBV9 to TRBJ2-5, with D perhaps TRBD1 or TRBD2 (5 bases each). The CDR3 is 13 residues long. Trimming pared 0 bases from V and 6 bases from J, leaving 9 bases between. Germline CDR1 SGDLS, CDR2 YYNGEE. The CDR3 region has the DNA TGTGCCAGCAGCGTAGGGGGGTTAAAGACCCAGTACTTC. Its translation is CASSVGGLKTQYF.

This clonotype was observed a handful of times. The CDR3 is CASSLSLLAGEGSETQYF. The CDR3 DNA follows: TGTGCCAGCAGCTTAAGCCTACTAGCGGGAGAAGGGAGTGAGACCCAGTACTTC. V usage is TRBV7-9 and J usage is TRBJ2-5; TRBD2 matches at 11 bases. The CDR3 runs to 18 residues. Per germline, CDR1 SEHNR and CDR2 FQNEAQ (reference sequence). The trim removed 2 bases at V and 5 bases at J, leaving 13 bases unmatched.

This clonotype was found a few times. The chain uses TRBV7-2 and TRBJ2-7; 7 positions match TRBD2. Per the germline V gene, CDR1 is SGHTA and CDR2 is FQGNSA. J was trimmed by 3 bases and V by 0 bases; bases with no gene match: 11. The CDR3 spans 17 residues. This chain's CDR3 is CASSLAEGQREDYEQYF. The CDR3 DNA follows: TGTGCCAGCAGCTTAGCGGAAGGGCAGCGGGAAGACTACGAGCAGTACTTC.

The chain is built from TRBV5-1 and TRBJ2-2; D is possibly TRBD1 or TRBD2 (5 bases each). Germline V lookup: CDR1 SGHRS, CDR2 YFSETQ. The CDR3 is made up of 17 amino acids. V was pared by 4 bases and J by 2 bases, with 18 bases between. The CDR3 reads CASSAKRGDPNTGELFF. The DNA of the CDR3 is TGCGCCAGCAGCGCTAAAAGAGGGGACCCCAACACCGGGGAGCTGTTTTTT.

This clonotype occurred many times. V usage is TRBV29-1 and J usage is TRBJ2-5; D is ambiguous. Trimming stripped 6 bases from V and 4 bases from J, with 15 bases between. Germline loops: CDR1 SQVTM, CDR2 ANQGSEA. The CDR3 runs to 13 residues. The CDR3 DNA reads as TGCAGCGTAGAGAAGGGAAGGCGAGAGACCCAGTACTTC. Residues: CSVEKGRRETQYF.

This clonotype has a handful of counts. The chain links TRBV9 to TRBJ2-3, with 9 bases identical to TRBD2. The germline V gene encodes CDR1 SGDLS and CDR2 YYNGEE. Unmatched junction bases numbered 12, after V lost 3 bases and J lost 1 base. This CDR3 has 18 amino acids. In nucleotides, the CDR3 is TGTGCCAGCAGCGCCCTTTTGCGGGGGGGCCTTGGCACAGATACGCAGTATTTT. This sequence encodes CASSALLRGGLGTDTQYF.

This chain joins TRBV6-5 and TRBJ2-6; D may be TRBD1 or TRBD2 (6 bases each). Trimming took 6 bases from V and 4 from J, leaving 10 bases between them. CDR3 length equals 14 residues. Germline CDR1 MNHEY, CDR2 SVGAGI. The CDR3, as DNA: TGTGCCAGCAGGAGGGGGGCGGGGGCCAACGTCCTGACTTTC. Translated, it gives CASRRGAGANVLTF.

This clonotype was found many times. This chain joins TRBV6-2 or TRBV6-3 and TRBJ2-7; 11 bases fit TRBD2. The CDR3 covers 14 residues. Germline V gene sequence: CDR1 MNHEY, CDR2 SVGEGT. V was clipped by 6 bases and J by 6 bases; unmatched bases: 7. The CDR3 nucleotides read TGTGCCAGCAGGGCTAGCGGGAGGCCCTCCGAGCAGTACTTC. It specifies CASRASGRPSEQYF.

The sample holds a few counts of this clonotype. The J gene is TRBJ1-2, the V gene TRBV29-1; D gene ambiguous. V gave up 1 base and J gave up 8 bases, with 17 bases separating them. The CDR3 runs to 14 residues. CDR1 and CDR2 (germline): SQVTM, ANQGSEA. The CDR3 nucleotides are TGCAGCGTTGAAGGGGATGGGAGGACGGGGGGCTACACCTTC. Amino acids: CSVEGDGRTGGYTF.

The chain joins TRBV18 to TRBJ2-3; D not certain. V dropped 2 bases and J dropped 4 bases, with 13 bases sitting between them. From germline, CDR1 is KGHSH and CDR2 LQKENI. The CDR3 has 15 residues. CDR3 protein: CASSPLETNPDTQYF. CDR3 in DNA: TGTGCCAGCTCACCATTAGAAACGAATCCAGATACGCAGTATTTT.